This paragraph covers one TCR beta chain sequence. The antigen this receptor binds is unknown. No quality values exist for individual bases; no much larger clone is one base distant. The V and J ends are trimmed by 5 bases and 0 bases, leaving 8 bases between them. The CDR3 spans 14 residues, from the cysteine through the phenylalanine. Of the read, only the CDR3 DNA is kept; its 42 bases are in frame from base 1. Looking up the germline V gene yields CDR1 MNHNS and CDR2 SASEGT. In total, 600 or so healthy bone marrow donors made up the cohort. At the time of sampling, every cohort member was nominally healthy, though immune exposures that went unrecorded were likely present. The donor was CMV seropositive and belonged to the group of around 300 seropositive cohort members. A peripheral blood sample was collected from each donor, and TCR beta sequencing was performed on peripheral blood mononuclear cells. The Qiagen DNeasy Blood Extraction Kit was used to extract genomic DNA from the blood cell samples.

The source of the sample is a study of cytomegalovirus exposure and HLA in healthy donors (dated by TCRdb to the late 2010s). Study-level background: An earlier analysis of under 600 of the donors reported roughly 270 Gb of sequence data and around 110 million unique TCR beta sequences from 150 million to 200 million T cells. An early release covering over 500 HLA-typed donors comprised approximately 290 gigabases of sequencing data and around 80 million unique TCR sequences. Of the 398 genotyped donors, 65% to 90% fell in the genetic ancestry cluster associated with self-reported Caucasian donors. The study aimed to test whether cataloging public T cell receptors could reveal signatures of past pathogen exposure. The study profiled the T cell repertoires of 666 subjects by immunosequencing and related them to cytomegalovirus serostatus. Besides the first cohort of around 670 subjects, a separate validation cohort made up of over 100 different subjects was used. To predict cytomegalovirus infection status, the study brought together high-throughput TCR immunosequencing, statistical association of individual TCRs with disease status, and machine learning. A later analysis re-analyzed previously published TCR beta repertoires from 600 to 850 donors and added high-resolution HLA genotyping to study TCR occurrence patterns. Rather than using new phenotypic data, the later analysis identified candidate immune exposures from TCR beta sequences and from how often those sequences occurred across donors. An earlier analysis of fewer than 700 of the donors applied high-throughput TCR beta sequencing to assess whether each TCR beta V gene segment acted as functional or pseudogenic. Alongside the repertoire data, information on donor age, sex, ethnicity and CMV serostatus was compiled. In a later genetic analysis, genome-wide SNP genotypes for about three fifths of the roughly 670 donors were used, and that subset was treated as a discovery cohort. All discovery cohort repertoires had been generated on a single sequencing platform. HLA typing covered class I and class II loci at four-digit resolution. The number of typed donors differed by locus: about 629-640 for A, B, C, DRB1 and DQB1; 500 to 550 for DQA1; 606 for DPA1; and 450 to 480 for DPB1. About five DR-DQ haplotypes were handled as single units for association and clustering because linkage in the cohort was strong. Across approximately 400 genotyped donors of the cohort, an average of about 220,000 unique TCR beta nucleotide sequences per donor were sequenced, and around 20% of those sequences were non-productive. The investigation overall reported the following: According to the authors, the approach could potentially be generalized to other disease states and immunological phenotypes. Some IMGT-functional V segments, including TRBV6-2 and TRBV6-3, could not be distinguished by the 87-base-pair reads and were therefore excluded. Most TCR sequences were seen in very few donors, while some public TCRs were found in many individuals. A total of some 180 TCR beta chains were listed by the study as associated with cytomegalovirus. According to a later analysis, most CMV-associated TCR beta chains appeared to be HLA-restricted, and the HLA associations seemed to be driven largely by CMV exposure. In a later genetic analysis, a missense DCLRE1C variant was associated with V-gene and J-gene trimming of TCR beta chains, and the association was replicated in an independent cohort. According to a later analysis, parvovirus B19, influenza, CMV and Epstein-Barr virus appeared linked to several top co-occurrence clusters. Because HLA typing was missing for some donors at each locus, association tests included only the typed subset. A cluster of highly shared sequence variants was judged likely to represent a technical artifact of the sequencing pipeline. A later genetic analysis reported fewer N-insertions in productive TCRs among donors in an Asian-associated ancestry cluster than the roughly 700-donor mean. Because counts were too low, seventeen rarely observed V segments, including chromosome 9 orphons, were left out of the earlier analysis of over 550 of the donors. Specific HLA alleles were associated with 16,951 TCR beta sequences at a false discovery rate of 0.05 in a later analysis. Immune exposure information for the cohort was limited to CMV serostatus. In an earlier analysis of roughly 560 of the donors, most TCR beta V segments were observed in productive rearrangements about 87% or about 30% of the time, broadly matching IMGT annotations. Assigning TCR associations to individual alleles was difficult when HLA alleles, especially DR and DQ, strongly co-occurred. This cohort had only TCR beta chains sequenced, and the lack of alpha or paired-chain data limited which features could be detected. In a later analysis, HLA-associated TCR beta chains were found to be more clonally expanded and to have lower generation probabilities than equally common non-associated chains. In both the original and validation cohorts, the classifier was reported to diagnose cytomegalovirus status with high specificity and sensitivity. Presence/absence analyses assumed roughly uniform sequencing depth across donors, an assumption that may not hold. A later analysis found that TCR association rates varied across HLA loci, with DRB1 alleles showing the most associated TCRs and HLA-C alleles the fewest. Linkage disequilibrium might explain the correlated functional status among segregating V segments, but an unknown experimental factor could not be excluded. A further reported finding was that TCR beta sequences accurately predicted the HLA-A and HLA-B alleles for most subjects in the first cohort. A few of the identified cytomegalovirus-associated TCR beta chains were confirmed in vitro to be specific for cytomegalovirus antigens.

Library construction relied on the immunoSEQ multiplex PCR assay. For the multiplex PCR, a mixture combining 60 forward primers for TCR Vbeta segments and 13 reverse primers for TCR Jbeta segments was used. Amplification of the CDR3 region of rearranged TCR beta genes was performed with a multiplex PCR assay on genomic DNA. The amplified TCR beta libraries were sequenced on the Illumina HiSeq System as 87-base-pair reads. Per the source publication's procedure: Across the 500 to 700 repertoires, a later analysis counted about 81 million unique TCR beta chains, approximately 12 million of which were shared by at least two donors. Raw reads were error-corrected and collapsed into unique sequences with a nearest-neighbor algorithm that merged closely related sequences to remove PCR and sequencing errors. To assign V, D and J gene segments, CDR3 sequences were aligned to IMGT reference sequences. For a sequence to be retained, a match of at least six nucleotides was required to both a V gene segment and a J gene segment. A rearrangement was called productive if the CDR3 had no stop codons and remained in frame with V and J, and every other rearrangement was called non-productive. CDR3 was defined according to IMGT convention as the region running from the second conserved V-encoded cysteine to the conserved J-encoded phenylalanine. In an earlier analysis of around 600 of the donors, sequences lacking an unambiguous match to a single V gene segment were excluded. An earlier analysis of 587 of the donors classified V segments as functional when productive rearrangements were above 56.7% and as segregating when the standard deviation between donors was above 5%. To diagnose cytomegalovirus status from the catalog of TCR beta chain sequences, a statistical classification framework was built. In a later analysis, V and J genes were assigned by comparing TCR nucleotide sequences against IMGT/GENE-DB human TR gene sequences. Using the TCRdist pipeline, a later analysis assigned CDR3 sequences along with most-parsimonious VDJ recombination scenarios. In a later analysis, each TCR beta chain was defined by its CDR3 amino acid sequence together with its V-gene family, and reads lacking a unique V-gene family were excluded. A later analysis removed 550 to 700 highly shared, low-generation-probability nucleotide sequences to deal with suspected cross-contamination and a sequencing artifact. In a later analysis, a clonal expansion index was calculated for each public chain from normalized within-repertoire ranks of inferred template counts. A later analysis computed generation probabilities with a VDJ recombination model fitted to out-of-frame rearrangements, and checked the results against IGoR. In a later analysis, hypergeometric tests were used to score TCR-TCR, TCR-HLA and TCR-CMV co-occurrence, with a repertoire-size bias correction applied to TCR pairs. To estimate false discovery rates, a later analysis permuted the HLA or CMV assignments 20 times. In a later analysis, co-occurring TCRs were grouped using DBSCAN, and TCRdist sequence similarity was added for clustering within HLA-allele-positive subsets. Repertoires with fewer than 30,000 or more than 120,000 public chains, plus five repertoires with anomalous nucleotide sharing, were excluded from co-occurrence clustering. TCRdb obtained this table from immuneACCESS and retained in-frame rearrangements with V and J assigned. These tables miss some clones; where compared with another copy, unresolved V genes account for less than half of the shortfall, and the remainder is unexplained. V, J and clone size derive from that table, while D and trimming were established from the DNA sequence. In this sample the table shows some 140,000 clones, about three quarters of which occur a single time. In total, the top ten clones hold approximately 1.2% of the sample.

Input material: PBMCs. The TCR was taken from a male donor in good health and CMV-seropositive. Recombination connected TRBV6-1 to TRBJ1-3; D gene: possibly TRBD1, on 5 matching bases. The DNA is TGTGCCAGCAGTTTGACAGCCTCTGGAAACACCATATATTTT. Its coded protein is CASSLTASGNTIYF.